This entry lists 6 T cell receptor beta chains sequenced from one sample in a study of cytomegalovirus exposure and HLA in healthy donors. The PCR made use of 60 Vbeta and 13 Jbeta primers. Sequencing was performed with immunoSEQ multiplex PCR; in TCRdb, only in-frame clones are kept and a portion is missing. The sample lists some 70,000 clones; roughly 72% were seen once. The sequenced sample consisted of PBMCs. These receptors were collected from a man between 45 and 60 years old in good health and CMV-seronegative.

The rearrangement links TRBV28 to TRBJ2-7; D remains unclear. This CDR3 is 13 amino acids long. V was pared by 7 bases and J by 0 bases, with 10 bases between. Germline V gene sequence: CDR1 MDHEN, CDR2 SYDVKM. CDR3 in DNA: TGTGCCAGCACCCTCCCCTCCTCCTACGAGCAGTACTTC. This translates into CASTLPSSYEQYF.

This clone was found once. The chain couples TRBV10-3 to TRBJ2-3; D may be TRBD1 (7 bases). Deletions cut 10 bases from V and 1 base from J, with 12 bases between. Germline V CDR1 and CDR2: ENHRY, SYGVKD. This CDR3 has 13 residues. CDR3 in amino acids: CATRGEGTDTQYF. The CDR3 coding sequence is TGTGCCACCAGGGGGGAGGGCACAGATACGCAGTATTTT.

The rearrangement links TRBV7-2 to TRBJ2-2, with 8 bases identical to TRBD2. CDR1 and CDR2 from the germline V gene are SGHTA and FQGNSA. V was clipped by 5 bases and J by 3 bases; unmatched bases: 11. The CDR3 loop spans 17 amino acids. CDR3 bases: TGTGCCAGCAGCCTCCGGGAGCGGGAGAAGTACACCGGGGAGCTGTTTTTT. Translation: CASSLREREKYTGELFF.

The chain uses TRBV6-5 and TRBJ1-2; 9 positions agree with TRBD1. Losses at the gene ends were 0 bases for V and 7 bases for J; bases not matched to a gene: 6. The CDR3 has 15 residues. Germline V lookup: CDR1 MNHEY, CDR2 SVGAGI. DNA of the CDR3: TGTGCCAGCAGTTACTCGGGACAGGGTCTCGGTGGCTACACCTTC. Translated: CASSYSGQGLGGYTF.

A word on this clone: The limits of the CDR3 on the DNA are not certain, so only TCRdb's listed CDR3 is given. The V and J genes are TRBV6-6 and TRBJ1-5; whether TRBD1, the table's D call, matches the DNA was not checked. The CDR3 is 16 residues long, counting both termini. Germline loops: CDR1 MNHNY, CDR2 SVGAGI (reference sequence). CDR3 sequence: CASTFGPGVSNQPQHF.

This clone was observed a few times. The J gene is TRBJ1-6, the V gene TRBV7-8; a weak D match, TRBD1 (5 bases). The V end lost 5 bases, the J end lost 7 bases, and 15 bases lay between the germline ends. CDR3 length: 15 amino acids. Germline V gene sequence: CDR1 SGHVS, CDR2 FQNEAQ. CDR3 nucleotide sequence: TGTGCCAGCAGCCCCGCAACAGGCTGGAATTCACCCCTCCACTTT. This codes for CASSPATGWNSPLHF.